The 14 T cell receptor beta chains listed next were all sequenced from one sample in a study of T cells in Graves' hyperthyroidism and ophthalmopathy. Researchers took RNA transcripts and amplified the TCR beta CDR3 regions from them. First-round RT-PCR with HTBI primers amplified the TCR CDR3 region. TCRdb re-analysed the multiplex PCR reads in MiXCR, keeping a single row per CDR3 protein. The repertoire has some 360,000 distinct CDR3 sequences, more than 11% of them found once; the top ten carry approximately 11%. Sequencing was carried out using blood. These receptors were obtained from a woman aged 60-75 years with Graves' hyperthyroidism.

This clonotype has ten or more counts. CDR3 region: CASSSAGVETTDTQYF. The CDR3 DNA sequence: TGTGCCAGCAGCTCCGCTGGGGTAGAGACCACAGATACGCAGTATTTT. The chain combines TRBV12-3 or TRBV12-4 with TRBJ2-3; D is uncertain. CDR3 length: 16 amino acids. The ends were cut back, 6 bases at V and 2 bases at J, with 18 bases in the middle.

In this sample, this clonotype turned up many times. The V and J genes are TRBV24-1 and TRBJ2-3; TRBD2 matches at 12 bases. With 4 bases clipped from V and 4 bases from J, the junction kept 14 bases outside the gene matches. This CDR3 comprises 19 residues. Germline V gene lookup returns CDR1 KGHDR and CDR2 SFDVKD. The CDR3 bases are TGTGCCACCAGTGACTCACCGGGACTAGCGGGTTCAAAGCCAGATACGCAGTATTTT. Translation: CATSDSPGLAGSKPDTQYF.

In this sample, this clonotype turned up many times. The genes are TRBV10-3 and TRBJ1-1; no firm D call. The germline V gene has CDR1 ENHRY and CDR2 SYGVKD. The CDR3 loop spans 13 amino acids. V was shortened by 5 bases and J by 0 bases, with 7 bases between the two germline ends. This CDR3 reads CAISITVNTEAFF. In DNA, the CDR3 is TGTGCCATCAGTATAACGGTGAACACTGAAGCTTTCTTT.

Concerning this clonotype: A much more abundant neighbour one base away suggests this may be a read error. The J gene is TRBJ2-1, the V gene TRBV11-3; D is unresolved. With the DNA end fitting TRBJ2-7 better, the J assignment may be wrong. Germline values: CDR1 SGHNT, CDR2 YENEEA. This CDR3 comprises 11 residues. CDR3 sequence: CASSTYNEQYF. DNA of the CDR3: TGTGCCAGCAGCACCTACAATGAGCAGTACTTC.

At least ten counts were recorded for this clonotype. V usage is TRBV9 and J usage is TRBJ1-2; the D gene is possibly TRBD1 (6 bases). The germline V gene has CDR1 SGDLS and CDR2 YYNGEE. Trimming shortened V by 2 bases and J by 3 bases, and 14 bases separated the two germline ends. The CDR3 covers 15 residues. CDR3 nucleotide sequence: TGTGCCAGCAGCGTCTACAGGGATACGGACTATGGCTACACCTTC. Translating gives CASSVYRDTDYGYTF.

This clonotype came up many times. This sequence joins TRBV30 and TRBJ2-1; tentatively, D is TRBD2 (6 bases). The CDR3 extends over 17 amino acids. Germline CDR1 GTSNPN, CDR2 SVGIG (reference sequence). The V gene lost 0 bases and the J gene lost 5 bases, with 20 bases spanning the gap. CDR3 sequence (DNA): TGTGCCTGGAGTGTCGGTAGCGGAGGTGGGCGCAACAATGAGCAGTTCTTC. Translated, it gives CAWSVGSGGGRNNEQFF.

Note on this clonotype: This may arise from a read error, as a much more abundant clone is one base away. CDR3 loop: CAWSGKRSFHERFF. The CDR3 bases are TGTGCCTGGAGTGGAAAGCGGTCATTCCATGAGCGGTTCTTC. This sequence joins TRBV30 and TRBJ2-1, with D perhaps matching TRBD2 (5 bases). The CDR3 has 14 residues. Germline CDR1 is GTSNPN and CDR2 is SVGIG (reference sequence).

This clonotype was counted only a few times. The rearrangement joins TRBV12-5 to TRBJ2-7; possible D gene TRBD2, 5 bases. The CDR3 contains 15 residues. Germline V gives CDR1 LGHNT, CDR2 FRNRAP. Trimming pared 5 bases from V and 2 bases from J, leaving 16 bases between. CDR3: CASGPSREITYEQYF. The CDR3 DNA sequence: TGTGCTAGTGGTCCCTCGAGGGAGATCACCTACGAGCAGTACTTC.

The CDR3 protein is CSVISQGYGYTF. The DNA for the CDR3 is TGCAGCGTTATCTCGCAGGGATATGGCTACACCTTC. This chain uses TRBV29-1 with TRBJ1-2; D is perhaps TRBD1 (5 bases). The CDR3 covers 12 residues. The ends were cut back, 5 bases at V and 5 bases at J, with 12 bases in the middle. Per germline, CDR1 SQVTM and CDR2 ANQGSEA.

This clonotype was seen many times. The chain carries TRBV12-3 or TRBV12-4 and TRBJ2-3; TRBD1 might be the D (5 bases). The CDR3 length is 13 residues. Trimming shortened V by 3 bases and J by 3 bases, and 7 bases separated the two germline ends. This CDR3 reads CASSFKGTDTQYF. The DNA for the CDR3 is TGTGCCAGCAGTTTTAAGGGGACAGATACGCAGTATTTT.

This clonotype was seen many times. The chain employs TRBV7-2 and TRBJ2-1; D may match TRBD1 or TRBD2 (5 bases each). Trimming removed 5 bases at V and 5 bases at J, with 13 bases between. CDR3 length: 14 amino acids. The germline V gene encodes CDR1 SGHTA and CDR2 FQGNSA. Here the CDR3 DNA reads TGTGCCAGCAGCGCCCGGGACGGAAACAATGAGCAGTTCTTC. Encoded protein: CASSARDGNNEQFF.

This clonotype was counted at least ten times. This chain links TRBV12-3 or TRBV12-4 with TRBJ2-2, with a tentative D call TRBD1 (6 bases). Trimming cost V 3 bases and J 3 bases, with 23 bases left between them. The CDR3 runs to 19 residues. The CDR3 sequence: CASSFPRTAHLYDTGELFF. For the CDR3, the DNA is TGTGCCAGCAGTTTTCCGCGGACAGCCCATCTTTACGACACCGGGGAGCTGTTTTTT.

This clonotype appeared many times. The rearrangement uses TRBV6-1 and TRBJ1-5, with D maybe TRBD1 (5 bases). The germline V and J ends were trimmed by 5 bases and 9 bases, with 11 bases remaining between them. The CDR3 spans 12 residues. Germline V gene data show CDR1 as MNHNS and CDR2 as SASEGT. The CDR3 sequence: CASSSPRGPQHF. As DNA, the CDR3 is TGTGCCAGCAGTTCCCCAAGGGGGCCCCAGCATTTT.

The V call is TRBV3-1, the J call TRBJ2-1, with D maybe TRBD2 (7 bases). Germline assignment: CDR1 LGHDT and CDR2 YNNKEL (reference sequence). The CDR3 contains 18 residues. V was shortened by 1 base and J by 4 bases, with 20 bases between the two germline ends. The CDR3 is CASSQVHNEGGYYNEQFF. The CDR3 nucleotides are TGTGCCAGCAGCCAAGTCCACAACGAGGGGGGGTATTACAATGAGCAGTTCTTC.